This TCR beta chain was found in a study of regulatory T cells in long-lasting Graves disease. Time point here: newly diagnosed GD, antithyroid drugs for less than 3 months. Isolated PBMC RNA provided the starting material for the TCR library. This clonotype was detected only a few times. HTBI primers from iRepertoire and Arm-PCR of CDR3 regions yielded the TCR beta libraries. TCRdb re-called the multiplex PCR reads through MiXCR, storing one row per CDR3 protein. The top ten hold approximately 15% of the sample, which has around 450,000 distinct CDR3 sequences, about 16% seen once. Trimming removed 7 bases from V and 2 bases from J, with 8 bases in between. The CDR3 has 12 amino acids. CDR1 is MNHNS, CDR2 SASEGT, per germline. The same sample was also studied in work on T cells in Graves' hyperthyroidism and ophthalmopathy. That source reports: The study used the HTBI primer set for a first-round RT-PCR of the TCR CDR3.

The genes are TRBV6-1 and TRBJ1-2; D is undetermined. Specimen: peripheral blood mononuclear cells (PBMCs), collected at new diagnosis, from a patient treated with antithyroid drugs. The sequence was obtained from a woman aged 30 to 39 with Graves disease. The CDR3 is CASTLSNYGYTF. The CDR3 nucleotides read TGTGCCAGCACCCTATCCAACTATGGCTACACCTTC.